This T cell receptor (beta chain) was profiled in a study of tumor-infiltrating lymphocytes in primary liver carcinoma. Between roughly 17 and 33 mg of unsorted bulk tissue served as the source from which RNA and DNA were co-extracted. The sampling covered five separate regions of each tumor. V lost 10 bases to trimming and J lost 1 base, with 14 bases between them. The CDR3 totals 13 residues. Germline CDR1 and CDR2: MNHNS and SASEGT. TCR beta cDNA came from about 470 ng total RNA, primed with a constant-region primer. Libraries of TCR beta came from three nested multiplex PCR rounds with slightly modified ARM-PCR. Both of the initial two PCR rounds ran for about 11 cycles and employed TRBV1-TRBV30 forward primers alongside a C-beta reverse primer. TCRdb independently ran MiXCR on the multiplex PCR reads; one entry per CDR3 protein. The sample has some 180,000 distinct CDR3 sequences, about 85% seen once.

The chain uses TRBV6-1 and TRBJ2-7, with D tentatively TRBD1 (5 bases). Sequencing used tumor tissue from primary liver carcinoma. The clonotype was recovered from a man aged 35 to 55 with primary liver carcinoma and hepatitis B virus infection. CDR3 region: CAITRTRSYEQYF. The DNA for the CDR3 is TGTGCCATCACCCGGACACGTTCCTACGAGCAGTACTTC.